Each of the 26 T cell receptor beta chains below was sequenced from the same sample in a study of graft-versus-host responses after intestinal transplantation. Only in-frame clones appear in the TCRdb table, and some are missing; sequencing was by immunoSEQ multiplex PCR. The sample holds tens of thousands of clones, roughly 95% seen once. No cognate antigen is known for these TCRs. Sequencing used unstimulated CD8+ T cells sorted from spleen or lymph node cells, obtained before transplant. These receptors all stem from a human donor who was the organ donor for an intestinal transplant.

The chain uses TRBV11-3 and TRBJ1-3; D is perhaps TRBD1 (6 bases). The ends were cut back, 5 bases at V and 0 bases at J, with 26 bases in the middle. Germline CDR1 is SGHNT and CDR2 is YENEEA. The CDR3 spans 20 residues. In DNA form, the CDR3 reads TGTGCCAGCAGCGACGAAAAGGGGACACCTACGTTTCTCTCTGGAAACACCATATATTTT. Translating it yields CASSDEKGTPTFLSGNTIYF.

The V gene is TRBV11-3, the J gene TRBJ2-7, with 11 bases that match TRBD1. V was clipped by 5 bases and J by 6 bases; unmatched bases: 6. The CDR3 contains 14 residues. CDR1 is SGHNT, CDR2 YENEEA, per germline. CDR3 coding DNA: TGTGCCAGCAGCGCCGGGACAGGGGGAGGCGAGCAGTACTTC. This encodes CASSAGTGGGEQYF.

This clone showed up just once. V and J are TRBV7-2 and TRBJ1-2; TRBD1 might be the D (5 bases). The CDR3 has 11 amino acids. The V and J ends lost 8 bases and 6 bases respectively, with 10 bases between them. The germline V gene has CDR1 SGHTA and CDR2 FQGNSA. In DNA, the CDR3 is TGTGCCAGCGGCATAGGGGATGGCTACACCTTC. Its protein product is CASGIGDGYTF.

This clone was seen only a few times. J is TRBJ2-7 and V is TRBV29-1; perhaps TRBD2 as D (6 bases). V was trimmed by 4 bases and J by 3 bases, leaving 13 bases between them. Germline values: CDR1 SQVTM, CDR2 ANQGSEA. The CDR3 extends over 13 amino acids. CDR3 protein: CSVAAGRIYEQYF. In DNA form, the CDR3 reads TGCAGCGTTGCGGCGGGGAGAATCTACGAGCAGTACTTC.

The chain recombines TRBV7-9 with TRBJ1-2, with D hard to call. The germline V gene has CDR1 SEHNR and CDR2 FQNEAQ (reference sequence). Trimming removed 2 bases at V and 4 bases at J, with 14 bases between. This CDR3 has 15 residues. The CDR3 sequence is CASSLSLDESYGYTF. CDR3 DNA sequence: TGTGCCAGCAGCTTATCTTTAGACGAGTCCTATGGCTACACCTTC.

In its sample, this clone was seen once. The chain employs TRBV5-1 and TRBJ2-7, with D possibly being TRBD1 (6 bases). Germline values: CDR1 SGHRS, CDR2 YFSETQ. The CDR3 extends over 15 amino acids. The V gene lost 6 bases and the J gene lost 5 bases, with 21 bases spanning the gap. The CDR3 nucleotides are TGCGCCAGCACCATAGTAGTCCAGGGGTCCAACGAGCAGTACTTC. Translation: CASTIVVQGSNEQYF. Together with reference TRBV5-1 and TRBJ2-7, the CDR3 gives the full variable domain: KAGVTQTPRYLIKTRGQQVTLSCSPISGHRSVSWYQQTPGQGLQFLFEYFSETQRNKGNFPGRFSGRQFSNSRSEMNVSTLELGDSALYLCASTIVVQGSNEQYFGPGTRLTVT.

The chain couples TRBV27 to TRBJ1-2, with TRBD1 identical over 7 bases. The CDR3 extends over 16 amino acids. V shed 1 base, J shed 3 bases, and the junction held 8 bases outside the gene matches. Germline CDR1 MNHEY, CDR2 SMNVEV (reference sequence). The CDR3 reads CASSLLGQGEDYGYTF. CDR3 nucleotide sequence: TGTGCCAGCAGTTTATTAGGCCAGGGGGAGGACTATGGCTACACCTTC.

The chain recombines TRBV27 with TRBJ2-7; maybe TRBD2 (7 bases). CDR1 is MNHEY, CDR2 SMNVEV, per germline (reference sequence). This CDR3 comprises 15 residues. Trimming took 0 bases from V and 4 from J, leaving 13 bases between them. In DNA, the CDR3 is TGTGCCAGCAGTTTATCTGGGGGGGCCGGGTACGAGCAGTACTTC. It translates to CASSLSGGAGYEQYF.

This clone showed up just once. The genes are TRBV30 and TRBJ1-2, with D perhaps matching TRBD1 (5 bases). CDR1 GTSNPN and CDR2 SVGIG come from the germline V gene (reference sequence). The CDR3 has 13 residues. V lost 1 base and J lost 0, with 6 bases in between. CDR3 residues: CAWSEGANYGYTF. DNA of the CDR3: TGTGCCTGGAGTGAAGGGGCTAACTATGGCTACACCTTC.

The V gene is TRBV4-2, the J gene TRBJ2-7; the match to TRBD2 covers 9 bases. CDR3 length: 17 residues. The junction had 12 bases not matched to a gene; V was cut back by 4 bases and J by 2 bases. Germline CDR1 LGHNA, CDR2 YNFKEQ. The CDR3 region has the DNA TGTGCCAGCAGCCTAACACCCAGTAGCGGGGGCCCCTACGAGCAGTACTTC. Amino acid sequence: CASSLTPSSGGPYEQYF.

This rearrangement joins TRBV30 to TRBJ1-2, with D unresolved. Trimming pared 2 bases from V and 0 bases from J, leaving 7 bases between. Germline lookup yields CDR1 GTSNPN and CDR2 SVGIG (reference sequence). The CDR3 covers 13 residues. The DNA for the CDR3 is TGTGCCTGGAGTCCAGAAGCTAACTATGGCTACACCTTC. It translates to CAWSPEANYGYTF.

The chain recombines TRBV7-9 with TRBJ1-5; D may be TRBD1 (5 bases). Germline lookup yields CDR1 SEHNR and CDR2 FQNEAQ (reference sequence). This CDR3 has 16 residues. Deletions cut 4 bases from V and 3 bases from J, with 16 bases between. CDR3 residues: CASSSTEGRVNQPQHF. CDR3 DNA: TGTGCCAGCAGCTCGACGGAGGGGCGGGTCAATCAGCCCCAGCATTTT.

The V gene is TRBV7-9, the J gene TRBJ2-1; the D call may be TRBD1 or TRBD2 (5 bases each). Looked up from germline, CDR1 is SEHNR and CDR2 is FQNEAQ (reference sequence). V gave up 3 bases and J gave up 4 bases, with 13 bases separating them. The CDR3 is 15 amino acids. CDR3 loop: CASSFSHGAYNEQFF. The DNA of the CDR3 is TGTGCCAGCAGCTTTTCGCACGGGGCTTACAATGAGCAGTTCTTC.

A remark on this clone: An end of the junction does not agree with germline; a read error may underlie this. CDR3 protein: CASCVGFANTEAFF. CDR3 bases: TGTGCCAGCTGCGTAGGGTTTGCGAACACTGAAGCTTTCTTT. The chain carries TRBV9 and TRBJ1-1; D is unresolved. The CDR3 totals 14 residues. The germline CDR1 and CDR2 sequences are SGDLS and YYNGEE.

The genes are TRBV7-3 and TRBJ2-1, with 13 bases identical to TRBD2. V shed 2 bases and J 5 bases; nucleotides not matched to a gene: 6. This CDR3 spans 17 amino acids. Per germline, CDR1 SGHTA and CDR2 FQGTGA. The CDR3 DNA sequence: TGTGCCAGCAGCTTATTGCCCGGACTAGCGGGGGACAATGAGCAGTTCTTC. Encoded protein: CASSLLPGLAGDNEQFF. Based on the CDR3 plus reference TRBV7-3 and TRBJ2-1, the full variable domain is GAGVSQTPSNKVTEKGKYVELRCDPISGHTALYWYRQSLGQGPEFLIYFQGTGAADDSGLPNDRFFAVRPEGSVSTLKIQRTERGDSAVYLCASSLLPGLAGDNEQFFGPGTRLTVL.

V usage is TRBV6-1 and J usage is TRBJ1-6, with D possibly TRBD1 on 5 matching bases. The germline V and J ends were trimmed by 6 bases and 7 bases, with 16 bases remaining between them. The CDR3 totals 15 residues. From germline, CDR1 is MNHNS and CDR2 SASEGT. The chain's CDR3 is CASRGDGVWNSPLHF. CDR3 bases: TGTGCCAGCAGAGGGGACGGAGTATGGAATTCACCCCTCCACTTT.

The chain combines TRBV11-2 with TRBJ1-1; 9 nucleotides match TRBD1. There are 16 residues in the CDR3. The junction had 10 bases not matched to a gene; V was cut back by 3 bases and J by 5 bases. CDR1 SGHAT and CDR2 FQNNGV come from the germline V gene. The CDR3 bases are TGTGCCAGCAGCTTCAACCCGGGACAGGGTGGGACTGAAGCTTTCTTT. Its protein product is CASSFNPGQGGTEAFF.

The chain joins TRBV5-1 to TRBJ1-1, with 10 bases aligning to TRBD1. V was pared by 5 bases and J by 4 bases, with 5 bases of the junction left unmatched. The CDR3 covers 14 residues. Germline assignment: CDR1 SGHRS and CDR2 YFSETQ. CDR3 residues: CASSDRGRFTEAFF. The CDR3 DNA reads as TGCGCCAGCAGTGACAGGGGGCGTTTCACTGAAGCTTTCTTT.

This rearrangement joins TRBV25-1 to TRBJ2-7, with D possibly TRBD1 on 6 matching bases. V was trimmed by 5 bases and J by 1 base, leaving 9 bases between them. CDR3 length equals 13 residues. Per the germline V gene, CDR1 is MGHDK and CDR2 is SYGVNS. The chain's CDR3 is CASSRDTSYEQYF. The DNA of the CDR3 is TGTGCCAGCAGTAGGGACACGTCCTACGAGCAGTACTTC.

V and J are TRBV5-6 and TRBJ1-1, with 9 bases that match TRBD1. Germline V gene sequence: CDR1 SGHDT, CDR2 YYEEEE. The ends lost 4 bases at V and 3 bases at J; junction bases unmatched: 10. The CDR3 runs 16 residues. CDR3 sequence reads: CASSRTGEGLDTEAFF. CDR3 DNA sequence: TGTGCCAGCAGCCGGACAGGGGAGGGACTGGACACTGAAGCTTTCTTT.

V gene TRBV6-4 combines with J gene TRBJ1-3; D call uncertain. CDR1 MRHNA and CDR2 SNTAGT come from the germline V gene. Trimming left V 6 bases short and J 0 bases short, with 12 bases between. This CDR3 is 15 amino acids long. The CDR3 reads CASRADPNSGNTIYF. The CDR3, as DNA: TGTGCCAGCAGGGCTGATCCGAACTCTGGAAACACCATATATTTT.

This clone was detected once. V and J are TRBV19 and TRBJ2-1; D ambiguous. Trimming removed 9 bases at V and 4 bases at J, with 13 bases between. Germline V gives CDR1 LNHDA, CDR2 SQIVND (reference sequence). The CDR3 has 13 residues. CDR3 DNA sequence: TGTGCCAGCTCAGAGGTATTATACAATGAGCAGTTCTTC. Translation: CASSEVLYNEQFF.

Here the CDR3 reads CASSALVGQANYGYTF. In DNA, the CDR3 is TGTGCCAGCAGCGCCCTAGTGGGGCAAGCTAACTATGGCTACACCTTC. The rearrangement joins TRBV7-9 to TRBJ1-2, with D tentatively TRBD1 (5 bases). The germline V gene has CDR1 SEHNR and CDR2 FQNEAQ (reference sequence). The V gene lost 5 bases and the J gene lost 0 bases, with 16 bases spanning the gap. The CDR3 length is 16 residues.

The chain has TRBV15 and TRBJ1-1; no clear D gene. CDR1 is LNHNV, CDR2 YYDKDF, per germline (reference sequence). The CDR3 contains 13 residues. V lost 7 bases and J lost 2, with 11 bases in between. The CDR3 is CATTPWANTEAFF. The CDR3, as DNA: TGTGCCACCACCCCTTGGGCCAACACTGAAGCTTTCTTT.

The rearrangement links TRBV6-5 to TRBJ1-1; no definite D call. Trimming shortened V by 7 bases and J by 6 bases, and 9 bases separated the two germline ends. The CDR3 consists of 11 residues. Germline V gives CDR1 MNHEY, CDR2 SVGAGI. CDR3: CASIAGAEAFF. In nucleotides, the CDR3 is TGTGCCAGCATCGCGGGCGCTGAAGCTTTCTTT.

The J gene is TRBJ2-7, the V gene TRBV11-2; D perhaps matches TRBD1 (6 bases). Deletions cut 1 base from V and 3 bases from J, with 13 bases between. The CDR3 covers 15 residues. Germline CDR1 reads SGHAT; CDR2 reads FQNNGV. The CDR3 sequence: CASSLGTENLYEQYF. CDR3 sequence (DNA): TGTGCCAGCAGCTTAGGGACAGAAAATCTCTACGAGCAGTACTTC.